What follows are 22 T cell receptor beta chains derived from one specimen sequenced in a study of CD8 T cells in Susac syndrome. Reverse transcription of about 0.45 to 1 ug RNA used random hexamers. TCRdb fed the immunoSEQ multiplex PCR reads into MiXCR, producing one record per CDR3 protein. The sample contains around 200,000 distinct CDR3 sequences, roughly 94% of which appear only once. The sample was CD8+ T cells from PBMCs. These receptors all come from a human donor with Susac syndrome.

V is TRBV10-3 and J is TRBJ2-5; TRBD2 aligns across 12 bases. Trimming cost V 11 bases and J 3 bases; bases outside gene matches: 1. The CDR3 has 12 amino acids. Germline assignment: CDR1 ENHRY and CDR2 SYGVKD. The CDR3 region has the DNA TGTGCCTCTAGCGGGGGGGAAGAGACCCAGTACTTC. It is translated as CASSGGEETQYF.

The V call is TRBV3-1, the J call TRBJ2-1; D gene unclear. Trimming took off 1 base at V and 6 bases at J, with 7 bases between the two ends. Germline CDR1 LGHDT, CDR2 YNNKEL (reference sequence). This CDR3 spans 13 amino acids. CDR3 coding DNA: TGTGCCAGCAGCCAAGGGGGAATCAATGAGCAGTTCTTC. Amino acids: CASSQGGINEQFF.

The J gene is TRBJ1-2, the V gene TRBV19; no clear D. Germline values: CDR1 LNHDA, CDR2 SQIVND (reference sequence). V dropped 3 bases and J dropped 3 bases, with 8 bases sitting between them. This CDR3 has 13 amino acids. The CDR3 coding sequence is TGTGCCAGTAGTATGGGAAGGCACTATGGCTACACCTTC. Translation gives CASSMGRHYGYTF.

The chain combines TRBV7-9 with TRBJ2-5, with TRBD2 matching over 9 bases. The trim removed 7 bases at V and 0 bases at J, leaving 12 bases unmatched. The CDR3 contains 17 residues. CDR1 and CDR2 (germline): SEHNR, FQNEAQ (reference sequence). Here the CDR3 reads CASIDLGRTSDQETQYF. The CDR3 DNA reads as TGTGCCAGCATCGACCTAGGGAGGACTAGCGACCAAGAGACCCAGTACTTC. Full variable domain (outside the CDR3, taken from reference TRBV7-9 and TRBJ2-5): DTGVSQNPRHKITKRGQNVTFRCDPISEHNRLYWYRQTLGQGPEFLTYFQNEAQLEKSRLLSDRFSAERPKGSFSTLEIQRTEQGDSAMYLCASIDLGRTSDQETQYFGPGTRLLVL.

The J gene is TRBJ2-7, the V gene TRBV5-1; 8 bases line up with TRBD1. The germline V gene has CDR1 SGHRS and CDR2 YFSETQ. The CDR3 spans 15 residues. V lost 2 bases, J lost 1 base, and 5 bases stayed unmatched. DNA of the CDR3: TGCGCCAGCAGCTTACAGGGGGATTGGTCCTACGAGCAGTACTTC. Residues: CASSLQGDWSYEQYF.

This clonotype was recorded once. CDR3 in amino acids: CATGPSRDRDYEQYF. The CDR3 coding sequence is TGTGCCACCGGTCCATCCCGGGACAGAGACTACGAGCAGTACTTC. The chain carries TRBV24-1 and TRBJ2-7; 7 bases are shared with TRBD1. The V and J ends lost 9 bases and 3 bases, in that order; junction bases with no gene match: 13. The CDR3 runs to 15 residues. The V gene's germline CDR1 is KGHDR and CDR2 SFDVKD.

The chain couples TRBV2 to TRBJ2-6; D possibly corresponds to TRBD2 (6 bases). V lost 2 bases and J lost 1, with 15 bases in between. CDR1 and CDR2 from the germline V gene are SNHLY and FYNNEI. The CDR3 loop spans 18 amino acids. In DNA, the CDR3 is TGTGCCAGCAGTGAACCCGCGGAGGGCGTTTCTGGGGCCAACGTCCTGACTTTC. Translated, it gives CASSEPAEGVSGANVLTF.

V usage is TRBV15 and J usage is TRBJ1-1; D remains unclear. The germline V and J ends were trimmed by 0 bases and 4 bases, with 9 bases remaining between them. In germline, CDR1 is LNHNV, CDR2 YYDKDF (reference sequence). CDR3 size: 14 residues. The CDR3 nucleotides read TGTGCCACCAGCAGAGAAGGGTTGTCCACTGAAGCTTTCTTT. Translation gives CATSREGLSTEAFF.

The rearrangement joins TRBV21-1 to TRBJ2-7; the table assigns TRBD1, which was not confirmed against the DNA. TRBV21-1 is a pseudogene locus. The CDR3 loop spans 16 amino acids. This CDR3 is CASSIKTGGCFDEQYF. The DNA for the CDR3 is TGTGCCAGCAGCATTAAAACAGGGGGCTGTTTCGACGAGCAGTACTTC.

The CDR3 DNA reads TGTGCCAGCAGCCTTAGACAGCTGAACACTGAAGCTTTCTTT. It encodes CASSLRQLNTEAFF. The J gene is TRBJ1-1, the V gene TRBV5-6, with a weak D call TRBD1 (5 bases). Germline lookup yields CDR1 SGHDT and CDR2 YYEEEE. The germline V and J ends were trimmed by 4 bases and 0 bases, with 10 bases remaining between them. The CDR3 has 14 residues. The variable domain in full, with the rest retrieved from reference TRBV5-6 and TRBJ1-1, is DAGVTQSPTHLIKTRGQQVTLRCSPKSGHDTVSWYQQALGQGPQFIFQYYEEEERQRGNFPDRFSGHQFPNYSSELNVNALLLGDSALYLCASSLRQLNTEAFFGQGTRLTVV.

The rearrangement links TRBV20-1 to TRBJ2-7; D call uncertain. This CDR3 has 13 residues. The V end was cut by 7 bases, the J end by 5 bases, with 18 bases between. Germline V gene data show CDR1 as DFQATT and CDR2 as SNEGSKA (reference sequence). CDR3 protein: CSVSPPGGHEQYF. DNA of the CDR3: TGCAGTGTTTCCCCTCCGGGTGGCCACGAGCAGTACTTC.

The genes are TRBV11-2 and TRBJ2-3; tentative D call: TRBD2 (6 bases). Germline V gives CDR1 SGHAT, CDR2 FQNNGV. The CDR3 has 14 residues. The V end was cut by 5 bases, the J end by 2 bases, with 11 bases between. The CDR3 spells CASSMGLTTDTQYF. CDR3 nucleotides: TGTGCCAGCAGCATGGGACTTACCACAGATACGCAGTATTTT. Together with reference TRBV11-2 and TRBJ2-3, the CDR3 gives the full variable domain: EAGVAQSPRYKIIEKRQSVAFWCNPISGHATLYWYQQILGQGPKLLIQFQNNGVVDDSQLPKDRFSAERLKGVDSTLKIQPAKLEDSAVYLCASSMGLTTDTQYFGPGTRLTVL.

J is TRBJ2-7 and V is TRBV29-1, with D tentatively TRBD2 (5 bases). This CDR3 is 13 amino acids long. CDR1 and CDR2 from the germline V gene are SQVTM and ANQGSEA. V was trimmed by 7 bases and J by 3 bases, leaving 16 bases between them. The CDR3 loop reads CSALDKLNYEQYF. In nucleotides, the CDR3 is TGCAGCGCACTAGACAAGCTCAACTACGAGCAGTACTTC.

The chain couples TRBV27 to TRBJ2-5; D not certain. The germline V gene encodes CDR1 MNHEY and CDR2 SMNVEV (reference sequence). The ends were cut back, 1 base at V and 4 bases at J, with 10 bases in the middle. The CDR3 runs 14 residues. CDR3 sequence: CASSLYVGGETQYF. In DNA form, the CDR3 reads TGTGCCAGCAGTTTATATGTTGGCGGAGAGACCCAGTACTTC.

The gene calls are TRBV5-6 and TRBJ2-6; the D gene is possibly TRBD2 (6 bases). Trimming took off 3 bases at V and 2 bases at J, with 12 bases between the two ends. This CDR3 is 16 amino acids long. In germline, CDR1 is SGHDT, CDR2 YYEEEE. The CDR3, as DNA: TGTGCCAGCAGCTCACTAACGGGAGCTGGGGCCAACGTCCTGACTTTC. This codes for CASSSLTGAGANVLTF. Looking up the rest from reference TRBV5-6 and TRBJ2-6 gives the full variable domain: DAGVTQSPTHLIKTRGQQVTLRCSPKSGHDTVSWYQQALGQGPQFIFQYYEEEERQRGNFPDRFSGHQFPNYSSELNVNALLLGDSALYLCASSSLTGAGANVLTFGAGSRLTVL.

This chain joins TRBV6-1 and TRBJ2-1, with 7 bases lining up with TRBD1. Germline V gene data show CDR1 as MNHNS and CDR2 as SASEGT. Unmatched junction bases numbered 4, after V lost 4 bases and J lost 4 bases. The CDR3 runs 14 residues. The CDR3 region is CASSVSQGYNEQFF. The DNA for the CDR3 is TGTGCCAGCAGTGTTTCACAGGGGTACAATGAGCAGTTCTTC.

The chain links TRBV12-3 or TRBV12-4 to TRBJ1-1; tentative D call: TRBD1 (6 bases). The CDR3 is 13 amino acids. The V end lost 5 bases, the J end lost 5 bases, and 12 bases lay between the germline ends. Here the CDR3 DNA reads TGTGCCAGCAGTATACGAGGGGGGACTGAAGCTTTCTTT. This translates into CASSIRGGTEAFF.

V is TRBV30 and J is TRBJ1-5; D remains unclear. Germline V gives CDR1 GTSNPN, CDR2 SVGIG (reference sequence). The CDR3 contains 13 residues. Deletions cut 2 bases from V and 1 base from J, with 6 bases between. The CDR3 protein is CAWSLQSNQPQHF. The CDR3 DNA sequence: TGTGCCTGGAGTCTACAGAGCAATCAGCCCCAGCATTTT.

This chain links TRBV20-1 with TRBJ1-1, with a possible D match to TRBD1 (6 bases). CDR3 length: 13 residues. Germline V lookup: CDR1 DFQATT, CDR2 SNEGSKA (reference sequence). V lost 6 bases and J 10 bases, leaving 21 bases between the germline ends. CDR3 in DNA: TGCAGTGCGATACGGACCGGCGGGGGCCCAGCTTTCTTT. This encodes CSAIRTGGGPAFF.

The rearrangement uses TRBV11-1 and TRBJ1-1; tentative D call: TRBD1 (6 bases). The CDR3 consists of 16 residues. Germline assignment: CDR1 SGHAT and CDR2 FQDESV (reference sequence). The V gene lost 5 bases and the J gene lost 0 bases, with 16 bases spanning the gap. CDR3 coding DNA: TGTGCCAGCAGCCCCGGGGGGGCCCACATGAACACTGAAGCTTTCTTT. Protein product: CASSPGGAHMNTEAFF.

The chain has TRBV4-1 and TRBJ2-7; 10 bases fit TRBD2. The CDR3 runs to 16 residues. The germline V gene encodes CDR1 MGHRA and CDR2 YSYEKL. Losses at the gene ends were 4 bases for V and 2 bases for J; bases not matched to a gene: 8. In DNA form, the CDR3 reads TGCGCCAGCAGCCCGAGGGGGACTAGCGATACCTACGAGCAGTACTTC. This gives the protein CASSPRGTSDTYEQYF.

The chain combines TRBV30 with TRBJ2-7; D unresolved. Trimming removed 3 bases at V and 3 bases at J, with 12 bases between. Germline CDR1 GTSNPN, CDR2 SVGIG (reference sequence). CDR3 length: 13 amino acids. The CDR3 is CAWREGSYYEQYF. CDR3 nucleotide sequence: TGTGCCTGGAGGGAAGGCAGCTACTACGAGCAGTACTTC.